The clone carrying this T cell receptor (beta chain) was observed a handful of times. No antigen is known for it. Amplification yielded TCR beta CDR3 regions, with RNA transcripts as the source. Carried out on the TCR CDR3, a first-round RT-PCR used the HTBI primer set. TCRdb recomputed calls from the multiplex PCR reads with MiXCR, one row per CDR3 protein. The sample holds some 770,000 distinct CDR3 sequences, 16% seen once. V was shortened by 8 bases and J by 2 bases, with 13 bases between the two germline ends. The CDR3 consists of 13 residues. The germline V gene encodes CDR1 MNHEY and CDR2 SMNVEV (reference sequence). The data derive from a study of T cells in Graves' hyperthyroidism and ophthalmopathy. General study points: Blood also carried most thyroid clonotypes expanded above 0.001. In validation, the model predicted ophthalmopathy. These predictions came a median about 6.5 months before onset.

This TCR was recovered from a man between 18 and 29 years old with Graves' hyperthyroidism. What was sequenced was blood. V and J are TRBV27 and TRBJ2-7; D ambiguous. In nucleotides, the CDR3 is TGTGCCAGCCTTTCACTCTCTCCCTACGAGCAGTACTTC. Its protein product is CASLSLSPYEQYF.